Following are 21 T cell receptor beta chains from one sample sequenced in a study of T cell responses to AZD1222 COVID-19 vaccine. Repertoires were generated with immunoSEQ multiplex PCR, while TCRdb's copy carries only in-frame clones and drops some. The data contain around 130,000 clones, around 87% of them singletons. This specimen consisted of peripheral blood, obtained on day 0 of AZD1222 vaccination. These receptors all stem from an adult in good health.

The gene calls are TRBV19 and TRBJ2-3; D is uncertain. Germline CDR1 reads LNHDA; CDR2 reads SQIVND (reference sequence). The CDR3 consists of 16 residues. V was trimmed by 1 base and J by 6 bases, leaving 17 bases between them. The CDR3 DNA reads TGTGCCAGTAGTATAGGCGGCAGACCGTTGGGGGATACGCAGTATTTT. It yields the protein CASSIGGRPLGDTQYF.

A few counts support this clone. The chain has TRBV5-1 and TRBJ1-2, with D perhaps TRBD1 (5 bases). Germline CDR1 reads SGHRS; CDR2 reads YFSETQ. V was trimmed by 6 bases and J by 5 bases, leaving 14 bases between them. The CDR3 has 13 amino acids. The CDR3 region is CASTRGEGYGYTF. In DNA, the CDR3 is TGCGCCAGCACCCGAGGCGAGGGGTATGGCTACACCTTC. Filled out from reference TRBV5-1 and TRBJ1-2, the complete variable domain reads KAGVTQTPRYLIKTRGQQVTLSCSPISGHRSVSWYQQTPGQGLQFLFEYFSETQRNKGNFPGRFSGRQFSNSRSEMNVSTLELGDSALYLCASTRGEGYGYTFGSGTRLTVV.

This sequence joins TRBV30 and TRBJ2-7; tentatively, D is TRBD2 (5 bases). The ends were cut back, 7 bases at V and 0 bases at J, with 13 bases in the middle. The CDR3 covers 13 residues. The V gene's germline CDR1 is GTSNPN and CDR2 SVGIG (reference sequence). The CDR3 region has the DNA TGTGCCTCGGACTTGGAAAGCTCCTACGAGCAGTACTTC. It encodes CASDLESSYEQYF.

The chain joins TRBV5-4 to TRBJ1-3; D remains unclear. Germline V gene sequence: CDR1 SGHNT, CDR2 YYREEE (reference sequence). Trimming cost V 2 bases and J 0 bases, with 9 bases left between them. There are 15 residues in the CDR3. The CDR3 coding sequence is TGTGCCAGCAGCTTAGGGCCGTCCTCTGGAAACACCATATATTTT. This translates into CASSLGPSSGNTIYF.

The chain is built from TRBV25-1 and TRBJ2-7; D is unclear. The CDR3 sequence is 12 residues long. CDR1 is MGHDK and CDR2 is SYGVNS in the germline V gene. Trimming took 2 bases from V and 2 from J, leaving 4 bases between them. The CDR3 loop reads CASSEGTYEQYF. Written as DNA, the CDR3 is TGTGCCAGCAGTGAAGGGACCTACGAGCAGTACTTC.

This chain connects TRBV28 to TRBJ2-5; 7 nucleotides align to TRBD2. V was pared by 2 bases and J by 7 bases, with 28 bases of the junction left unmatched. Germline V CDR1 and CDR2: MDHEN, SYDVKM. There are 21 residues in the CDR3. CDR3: CASSLNLFLGLAGRARGTQYF. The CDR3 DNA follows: TGTGCCAGCAGTTTAAATCTGTTCCTGGGGTTGGCAGGGAGGGCGCGGGGGACCCAGTACTTC.

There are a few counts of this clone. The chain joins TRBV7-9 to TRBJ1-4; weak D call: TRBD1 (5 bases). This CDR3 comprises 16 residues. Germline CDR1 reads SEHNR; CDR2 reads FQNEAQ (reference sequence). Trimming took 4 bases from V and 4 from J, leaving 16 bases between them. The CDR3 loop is CASSSSPGRLNEKLFF. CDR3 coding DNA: TGTGCCAGCAGCTCTAGCCCGGGACGGCTTAATGAAAAACTGTTTTTT.

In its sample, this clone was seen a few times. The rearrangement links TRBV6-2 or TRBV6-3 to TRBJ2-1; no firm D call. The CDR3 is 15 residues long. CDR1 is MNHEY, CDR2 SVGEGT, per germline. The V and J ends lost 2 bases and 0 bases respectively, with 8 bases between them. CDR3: CASSYHGSSYNEQFF. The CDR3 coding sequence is TGTGCCAGCAGTTACCACGGAAGCTCCTACAATGAGCAGTTCTTC.

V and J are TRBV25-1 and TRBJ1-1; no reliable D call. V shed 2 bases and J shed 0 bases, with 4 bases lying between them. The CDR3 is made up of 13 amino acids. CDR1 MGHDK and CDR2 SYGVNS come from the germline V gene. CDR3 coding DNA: TGTGCCAGCAGTGAACTCTTGAACACTGAAGCTTTCTTT. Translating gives CASSELLNTEAFF.

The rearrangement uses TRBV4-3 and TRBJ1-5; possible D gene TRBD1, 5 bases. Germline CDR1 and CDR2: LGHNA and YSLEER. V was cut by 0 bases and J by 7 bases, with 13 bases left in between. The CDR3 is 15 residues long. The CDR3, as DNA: TGCGCCAGCAGCCAAGATGGGCGGCGGGGGCAGCCCCAGCATTTT. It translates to CASSQDGRRGQPQHF.

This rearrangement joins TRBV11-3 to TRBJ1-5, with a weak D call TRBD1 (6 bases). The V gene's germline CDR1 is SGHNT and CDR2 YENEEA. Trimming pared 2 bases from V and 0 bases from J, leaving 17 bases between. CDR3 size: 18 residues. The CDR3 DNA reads TGTGCCAGCAGCTTACGGCAGGGGCCTGCTTATAGCAATCAGCCCCAGCATTTT. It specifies CASSLRQGPAYSNQPQHF.

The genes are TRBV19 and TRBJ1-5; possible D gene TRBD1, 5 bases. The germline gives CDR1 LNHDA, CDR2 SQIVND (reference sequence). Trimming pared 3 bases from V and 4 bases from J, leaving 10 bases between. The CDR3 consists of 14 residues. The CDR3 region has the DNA TGTGCCAGTAGTATTTTACAGGATAATCAGCCCCAGCATTTT. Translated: CASSILQDNQPQHF.

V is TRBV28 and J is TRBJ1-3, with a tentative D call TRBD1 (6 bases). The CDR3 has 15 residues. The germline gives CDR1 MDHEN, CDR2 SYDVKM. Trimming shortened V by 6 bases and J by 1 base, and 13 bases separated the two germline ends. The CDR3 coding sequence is TGTGCCAGCAGCCTCAACCAGGGGTCTGGAAACACCATATATTTT. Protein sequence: CASSLNQGSGNTIYF.

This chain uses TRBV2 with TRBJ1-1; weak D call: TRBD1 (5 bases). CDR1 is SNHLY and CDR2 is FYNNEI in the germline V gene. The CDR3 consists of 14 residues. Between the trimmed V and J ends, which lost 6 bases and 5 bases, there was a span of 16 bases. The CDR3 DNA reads TGTGCCAGCAGCAGATCAGGGATTGGGACTGAAGCTTTCTTT. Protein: CASSRSGIGTEAFF.

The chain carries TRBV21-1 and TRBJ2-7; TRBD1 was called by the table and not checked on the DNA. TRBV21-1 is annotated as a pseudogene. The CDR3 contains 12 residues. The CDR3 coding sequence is TGTGCCAGCACCCCACCAGTTGACGAGCAGTACTTC. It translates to CASTPPVDEQYF.

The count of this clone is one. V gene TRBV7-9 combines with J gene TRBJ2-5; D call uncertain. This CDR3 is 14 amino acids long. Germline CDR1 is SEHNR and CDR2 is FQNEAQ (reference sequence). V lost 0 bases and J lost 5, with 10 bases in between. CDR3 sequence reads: CASSLAGNAETQYF. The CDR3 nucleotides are TGTGCCAGCAGCTTAGCAGGGAACGCGGAGACCCAGTACTTC.

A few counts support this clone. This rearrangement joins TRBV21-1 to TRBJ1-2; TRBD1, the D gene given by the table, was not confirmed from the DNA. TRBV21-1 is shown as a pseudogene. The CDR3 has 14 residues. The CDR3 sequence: CASRRDRAVDGYTF. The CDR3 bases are TGTGCCAGCAGGAGGGACAGGGCGGTGGATGGCTACACCTTC.

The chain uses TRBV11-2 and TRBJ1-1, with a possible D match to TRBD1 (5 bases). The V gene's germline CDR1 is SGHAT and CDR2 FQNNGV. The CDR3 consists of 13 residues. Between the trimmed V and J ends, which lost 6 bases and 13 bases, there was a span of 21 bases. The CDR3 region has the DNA TGTGCCAGCAGATCAACCGGGACGGTGAAGGATTTCTTT. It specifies CASRSTGTVKDFF.

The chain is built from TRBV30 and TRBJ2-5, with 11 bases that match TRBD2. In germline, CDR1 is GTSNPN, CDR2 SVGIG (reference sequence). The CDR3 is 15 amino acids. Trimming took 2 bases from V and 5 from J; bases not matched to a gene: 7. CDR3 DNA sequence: TGTGCCTGGAGTTTTAGCGGGGGGGCCGTGGAGACCCAGTACTTC. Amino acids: CAWSFSGGAVETQYF.

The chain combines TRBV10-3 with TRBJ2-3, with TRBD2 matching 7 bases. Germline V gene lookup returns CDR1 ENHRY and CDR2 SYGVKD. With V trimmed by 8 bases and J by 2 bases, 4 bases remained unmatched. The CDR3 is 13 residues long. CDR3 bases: TGTGCCATCGGGGGGGAGGCCACAGATACGCAGTATTTT. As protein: CAIGGEATDTQYF.

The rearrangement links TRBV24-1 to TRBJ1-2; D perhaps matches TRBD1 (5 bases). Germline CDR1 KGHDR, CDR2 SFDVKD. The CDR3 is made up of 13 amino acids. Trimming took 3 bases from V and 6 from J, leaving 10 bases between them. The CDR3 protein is CATSDGQGDGYTF. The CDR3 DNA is TGTGCCACCAGTGATGGACAAGGGGATGGCTACACCTTC.